Following are 28 T cell receptor beta chains from one sample sequenced in a study of blood T cell repertoires in COVID-19. Clones were read by immunoSEQ multiplex PCR, and TCRdb kept only the in-frame ones, dropping some. The repertoire consists of 100,000 to 150,000 clones, with 90% occurring once and the leading ten covering 4% to 5%. What was sequenced was peripheral blood. Source of these receptors: a man aged 55 to 70 with COVID-19, enrolled during active disease.

This chain links TRBV19 with TRBJ2-1; 7 nucleotides agree with TRBD1. V dropped 4 bases and J dropped 1; count of bases not matched to a gene: 1. In germline, CDR1 is LNHDA, CDR2 SQIVND (reference sequence). CDR3 length: 14 amino acids. This CDR3 is CASSRQGSYNEQFF. The CDR3 DNA reads TGTGCCAGTAGTAGACAGGGTTCCTACAATGAGCAGTTCTTC. The full variable domain, in which reference TRBV19 and TRBJ2-1 provide the parts outside the CDR3, is DGGITQSPKYLFRKEGQNVTLSCEQNLNHDAMYWYRQDPGQGLRLIYYSQIVNDFQKGDIAEGYSVSREKKESFPLTVTSAQKNPTAFYLCASSRQGSYNEQFFGPGTRLTVL.

The gene calls are TRBV18 and TRBJ1-4; perhaps TRBD1 as D (5 bases). V lost 6 bases to trimming and J lost 6 bases, with 20 bases between them. This CDR3 region has 16 residues. The germline V gene encodes CDR1 KGHSH and CDR2 LQKENI. The CDR3, as DNA: TGTGCCAGCTCGCCGAACACAGGCATTCGGGATGAAAAACTGTTTTTT. Translating it yields CASSPNTGIRDEKLFF.

This sequence joins TRBV28 and TRBJ1-5; D is possibly TRBD1 (5 bases). This CDR3 is 16 amino acids long. Germline CDR1 is MDHEN and CDR2 is SYDVKM. The V end was cut by 4 bases, the J end by 0 bases, with 13 bases between. The CDR3, as DNA: TGTGCCAGCAGTTCCGAGGACAACAATAGCAATCAGCCCCAGCATTTT. Its translation is CASSSEDNNSNQPQHF.

V and J are TRBV30 and TRBJ1-6; D call uncertain. The CDR3 sequence is 14 residues long. Germline V gives CDR1 GTSNPN, CDR2 SVGIG (reference sequence). The V and J ends lost 2 bases and 7 bases respectively, with 12 bases between them. CDR3 residues: CAWSKTHPNSPLHF. The CDR3 DNA reads TGTGCCTGGAGTAAGACTCACCCCAATTCACCCCTCCACTTT.

V gene TRBV10-3 combines with J gene TRBJ2-7; 7 bases line up with TRBD2. Losses at the gene ends were 7 bases for V and 1 base for J; bases not matched to a gene: 10. Germline CDR1 is ENHRY and CDR2 is SYGVKD. The CDR3 is 15 amino acids. The CDR3 region has the DNA TGTGCCATCAATGGAGGTAACGGGAGGTCCTACGAGCAGTACTTC. Encoded protein: CAINGGNGRSYEQYF.

This clone is a singleton in its sample. The chain is built from TRBV24-1 and TRBJ2-1; 9 nucleotides agree with TRBD2. The CDR3 spans 19 residues. Germline CDR1 is KGHDR and CDR2 is SFDVKD. J lost 9 bases, V lost 4 bases, and 21 bases had no gene match. Here the CDR3 DNA reads TGTGCCACCAGTGACCTAAGGGCGGGAGGGCCACTCCTCCATGGTGAGCAGTTCTTC. As protein: CATSDLRAGGPLLHGEQFF.

The genes are TRBV27 and TRBJ1-2; D perhaps matches TRBD1 (5 bases). V shed 6 bases and J shed 2 bases, with 10 bases lying between them. Germline V gives CDR1 MNHEY, CDR2 SMNVEV (reference sequence). CDR3 length equals 13 residues. CDR3 DNA sequence: TGTGCCAGCAGGGGGCCCGGGAACTATGGCTACACCTTC. Encoded protein: CASRGPGNYGYTF.

About this clone itself: This CDR3 is also generated by other DNA sequences in the sample. V usage is TRBV7-2 and J usage is TRBJ2-7; D is possibly TRBD2 (6 bases). CDR3 length: 15 residues. V was shortened by 1 base and J by 3 bases, with 13 bases between the two germline ends. Germline assignment: CDR1 SGHTA and CDR2 FQGNSA. Here the CDR3 DNA reads TGTGCCAGCAGCTTAGGAATTAGCGGCGACTACGAGCAGTACTTC. This sequence encodes CASSLGISGDYEQYF.

The genes are TRBV29-1 and TRBJ2-3; D perhaps matches TRBD2 (7 bases). CDR1 and CDR2 from the germline V gene are SQVTM and ANQGSEA. The V end was cut by 0 bases, the J end by 4 bases, with 14 bases between. The CDR3 length is 15 residues. CDR3 in amino acids: CSVEDLGGPADTQYF. The CDR3 DNA follows: TGCAGCGTTGAAGATCTCGGGGGGCCGGCAGATACGCAGTATTTT.

The V and J genes are TRBV9 and TRBJ1-1, with TRBD1 as a possible D gene (6 bases). The CDR3 loop spans 14 amino acids. The V gene's germline CDR1 is SGDLS and CDR2 YYNGEE. V lost 4 bases and J lost 6, with 16 bases in between. The DNA of the CDR3 is TGTGCCAGCAGCCAACAGGGTCTAGGATCTGAAGCTTTCTTT. The encoded protein is CASSQQGLGSEAFF.

The chain has TRBV11-3 and TRBJ1-1, with D possibly matching TRBD1 (6 bases). Germline-derived CDR1 and CDR2 are SGHNT and YENEEA. There are 15 residues in the CDR3. Trimming removed 4 bases from V and 4 bases from J, with 16 bases in between. In DNA, the CDR3 is TGTGCCAGCAGCTCCTCATTCACAGGGTCCACTGAAGCTTTCTTT. It is translated as CASSSSFTGSTEAFF.

V gene TRBV19 combines with J gene TRBJ1-3; maybe TRBD1 (6 bases). The germline gives CDR1 LNHDA, CDR2 SQIVND (reference sequence). V was shortened by 5 bases and J by 1 base, with 12 bases between the two germline ends. This CDR3 has 15 residues. CDR3 in amino acids: CASSQQGPSGNTIYF. DNA for the CDR3: TGTGCCAGTAGTCAACAGGGCCCTTCTGGAAACACCATATATTTT.

J is TRBJ1-2 and V is TRBV19; TRBD1 aligns across 12 bases. Germline CDR1 reads LNHDA; CDR2 reads SQIVND (reference sequence). V trimming: 6 bases; J trimming: 8 bases; junction bases outside the gene matches: 16. The CDR3 is 17 residues long. The CDR3 loop is CASRPSPGTGGKDGYTF. The CDR3 DNA sequence: TGTGCCAGTAGACCATCCCCCGGGACAGGGGGCAAAGACGGCTACACCTTC.

This clone came up a few times. The rearrangement joins TRBV7-9 to TRBJ2-1; tentative D call: TRBD2 (6 bases). The CDR3 sequence is 14 residues long. Trimming removed 3 bases from V and 8 bases from J, with 14 bases in between. Germline loops: CDR1 SEHNR, CDR2 FQNEAQ (reference sequence). CDR3 region: CASSLGGGIDEQFF. The CDR3 DNA reads as TGTGCCAGCAGCTTGGGTGGGGGGATTGATGAGCAGTTCTTC.

This clone came up once. The chain recombines TRBV12-3 or TRBV12-4 with TRBJ2-1; D uncertain. The CDR3 has 11 amino acids. Trimming removed 5 bases from V and 10 bases from J, with 9 bases in between. CDR3: CASSPSLEQFF. CDR3 bases: TGTGCCAGCAGTCCCTCTTTGGAGCAGTTCTTC.

This clone was seen more than once but under ten times. The chain links TRBV7-9 to TRBJ2-5; 7 bases fit TRBD2. Germline assignment: CDR1 SEHNR and CDR2 FQNEAQ (reference sequence). V was clipped by 2 bases and J by 4 bases; unmatched bases: 7. The CDR3 is made up of 15 amino acids. The CDR3 is CASSLNSGSGETQYF. The DNA for the CDR3 is TGTGCCAGCAGCTTAAATAGCGGGTCTGGAGAGACCCAGTACTTC.

In the case of this clone: Within the sample, other DNA sequences also encode this same CDR3. The chain links TRBV7-8 to TRBJ2-3; a possible D gene is TRBD1 (6 bases). The CDR3 length is 16 residues. V lost 1 base, J lost 0 bases, and 11 bases lay in between. Germline V gene lookup returns CDR1 SGHVS and CDR2 FQNEAQ. Here the CDR3 DNA reads TGTGCCAGCAGCTTAGTCACGGGACATAGCACAGATACGCAGTATTTT. It translates to CASSLVTGHSTDTQYF.

The chain carries TRBV28 and TRBJ2-1; D gene ambiguous. CDR1 MDHEN and CDR2 SYDVKM come from the germline V gene. This CDR3 is built from 16 residues. Trimming removed 4 bases from V and 0 bases from J, with 13 bases in between. CDR3 sequence: CASSYLRTSSYNEQFF. The DNA of the CDR3 is TGTGCCAGCAGTTATCTAAGAACGAGCTCCTACAATGAGCAGTTCTTC.

To note about this clone: The identical CDR3 is also encoded by other nucleotide sequences in the sample. The CDR3 loop is CASSLGLAGYNEQFF. The CDR3 DNA reads as TGCGCCAGCAGCTTGGGACTAGCGGGATATAATGAGCAGTTCTTC. J is TRBJ2-1 and V is TRBV5-1; the match to TRBD2 covers 11 bases. The CDR3 loop spans 15 amino acids. The germline V gene encodes CDR1 SGHRS and CDR2 YFSETQ. Trimming at V came to 0 bases and at J to 7 bases, leaving 3 bases not matched to a gene.

The chain couples TRBV28 to TRBJ2-5; 8 bases are a match to TRBD1. The J segment lost 3 bases and the V segment lost 4 bases, leaving 13 bases of the junction unmatched. CDR1 MDHEN and CDR2 SYDVKM come from the germline V gene. The CDR3 totals 17 residues. In nucleotides, the CDR3 is TGTGCCAGCAGTTGGGAGAACAGGGGGGCAAGGGAAGAGACCCAGTACTTC. This translates into CASSWENRGAREETQYF. Full variable domain (missing parts from reference TRBV28 and TRBJ2-5): DVKVTQSSRYLVKRTGEKVFLECVQDMDHENMFWYRQDPGLGLRLIYFSYDVKMKEKGDIPEGYSVSREKKERFSLILESASTNQTSMYLCASSWENRGAREETQYFGPGTRLLVL.

The chain has TRBV7-6 and TRBJ2-5, with 16 bases lining up with TRBD2. Germline V CDR1 and CDR2: SGHVS, FNYEAQ. The V segment lost 6 bases and the J segment 5 bases; nucleotides outside the gene matches: 9. The CDR3 is 17 residues long. CDR3 nucleotide sequence: TGTGCCAGCAGTTTGGGACTAGCGGGAGGGCCTTGGGAGACCCAGTACTTC. It specifies CASSLGLAGGPWETQYF.

The V and J genes are TRBV30 and TRBJ1-6; TRBD1 is a possible D gene (5 bases). This CDR3 is 14 amino acids long. Per germline, CDR1 GTSNPN and CDR2 SVGIG (reference sequence). V shed 3 bases and J shed 2 bases, with 8 bases lying between them. The CDR3 loop reads CAWRWGAYNSPLHF. CDR3 in DNA: TGTGCCTGGAGATGGGGGGCCTATAATTCACCCCTCCACTTT.

The rearrangement joins TRBV2 to TRBJ2-5; D may be TRBD2 (7 bases). The CDR3 loop spans 15 amino acids. Germline CDR1 reads SNHLY; CDR2 reads FYNNEI. V was shortened by 7 bases and J by 1 base, with 16 bases between the two germline ends. The DNA of the CDR3 is TGTGCCAGCACCCCGGGGGGCGGGAGCCAAGAGACCCAGTACTTC. Its translation: CASTPGGGSQETQYF.

The gene calls are TRBV5-4 and TRBJ2-3; D remains ambiguous. V lost 0 bases to trimming and J lost 0 bases, with 11 bases between them. The CDR3 is 16 residues long. Germline CDR1 and CDR2: SGHNT and YYREEE (reference sequence). The DNA of the CDR3 is TGTGCCAGCAGCTTGGCAGAGGTCAAGAGCACAGATACGCAGTATTTT. Residues: CASSLAEVKSTDTQYF.

The chain uses TRBV7-2 and TRBJ2-1, with 15 bases identical to TRBD2. The CDR3 is 19 residues long. Trimming at V came to 5 bases and at J to 1 base, leaving 9 bases not matched to a gene. Germline V CDR1 and CDR2: SGHTA, FQGNSA. CDR3 loop: CASSAPGLAGGGSYNEQFF. CDR3 DNA sequence: TGTGCCAGCAGCGCCCCGGGACTAGCGGGAGGAGGTTCCTACAATGAGCAGTTCTTC.

V usage is TRBV11-1 and J usage is TRBJ1-1; 8 bases line up with TRBD1. Per germline, CDR1 SGHAT and CDR2 FQDESV (reference sequence). This CDR3 contains 13 residues. The trim removed 2 bases at V and 9 bases at J, leaving 5 bases unmatched. CDR3 sequence (DNA): TGTGCCAGCAGCTTAACAGGGGGTCCCAAAGCTTTCTTT. It codes for CASSLTGGPKAFF.

The chain couples TRBV7-3 to TRBJ2-1; no definite D call. V was trimmed by 6 bases and J by 10 bases, leaving 13 bases between them. Germline CDR1 and CDR2: SGHTA and FQGTGA. This CDR3 has 12 amino acids. CDR3 nucleotides: TGTGCCAGCAGTCTAGTAGACCAAGAGCAGTTCTTC. Protein: CASSLVDQEQFF.

The chain has TRBV30 and TRBJ1-5; 9 bases are shared with TRBD1. Germline V gives CDR1 GTSNPN, CDR2 SVGIG (reference sequence). This CDR3 has 16 residues. The V gene end was trimmed by 2 bases and the J gene end by 4 bases; junction bases not matched to a gene: 9. The CDR3 here is CAWSPPDDRGNQPQHF. The CDR3 DNA is TGTGCCTGGAGTCCACCCGATGACAGGGGGAATCAGCCCCAGCATTTT.